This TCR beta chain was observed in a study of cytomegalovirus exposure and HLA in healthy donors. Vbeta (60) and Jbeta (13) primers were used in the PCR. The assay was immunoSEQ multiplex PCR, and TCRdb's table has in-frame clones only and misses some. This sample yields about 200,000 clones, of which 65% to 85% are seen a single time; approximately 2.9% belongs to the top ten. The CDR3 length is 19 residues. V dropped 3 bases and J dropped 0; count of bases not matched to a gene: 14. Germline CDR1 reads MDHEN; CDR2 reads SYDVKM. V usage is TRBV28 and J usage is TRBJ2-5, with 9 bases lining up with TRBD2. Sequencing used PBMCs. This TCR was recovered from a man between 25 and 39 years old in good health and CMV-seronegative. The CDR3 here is CASSFRLEETSGDQETQYF. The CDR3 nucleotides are TGTGCCAGCAGTTTCAGGTTGGAGGAGACTAGCGGCGACCAAGAGACCCAGTACTTC.